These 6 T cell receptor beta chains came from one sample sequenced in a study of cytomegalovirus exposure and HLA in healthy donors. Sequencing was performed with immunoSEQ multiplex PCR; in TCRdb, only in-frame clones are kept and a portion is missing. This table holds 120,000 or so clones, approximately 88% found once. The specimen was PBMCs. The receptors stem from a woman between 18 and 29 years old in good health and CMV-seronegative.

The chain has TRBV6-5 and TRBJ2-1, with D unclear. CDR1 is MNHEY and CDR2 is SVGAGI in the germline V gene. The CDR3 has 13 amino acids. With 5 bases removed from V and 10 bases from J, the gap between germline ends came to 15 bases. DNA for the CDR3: TGTGCCAGCAGTAACGCTCCCACGAGAGAGCAGTTCTTC. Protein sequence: CASSNAPTREQFF.

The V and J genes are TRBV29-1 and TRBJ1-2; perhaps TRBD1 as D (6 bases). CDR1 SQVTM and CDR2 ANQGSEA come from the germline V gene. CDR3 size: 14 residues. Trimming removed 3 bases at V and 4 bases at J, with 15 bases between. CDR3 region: CSVEFSDSGYGYTF. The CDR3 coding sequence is TGCAGCGTTGAGTTCTCGGACAGTGGCTATGGCTACACCTTC.

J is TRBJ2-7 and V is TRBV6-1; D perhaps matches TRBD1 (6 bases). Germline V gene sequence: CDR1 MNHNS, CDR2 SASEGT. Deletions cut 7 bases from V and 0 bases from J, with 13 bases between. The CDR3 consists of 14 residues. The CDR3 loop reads CASKQGITSYEQYF. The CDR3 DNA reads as TGTGCCAGCAAACAGGGTATAACCTCCTACGAGCAGTACTTC.

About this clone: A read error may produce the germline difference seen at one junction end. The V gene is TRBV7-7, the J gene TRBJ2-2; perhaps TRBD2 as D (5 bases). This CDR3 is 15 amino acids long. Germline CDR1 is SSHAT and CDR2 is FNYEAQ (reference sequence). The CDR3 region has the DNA TGTGCTAGCAGCTTCGGACTTCTTGGTCCCGGGGAGCTGTTTTTT. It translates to CASSFGLLGPGELFF.

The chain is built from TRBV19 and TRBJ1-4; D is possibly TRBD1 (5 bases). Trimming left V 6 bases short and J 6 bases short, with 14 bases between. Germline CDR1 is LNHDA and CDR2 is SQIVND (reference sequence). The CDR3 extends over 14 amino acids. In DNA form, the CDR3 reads TGTGCCAGTAGCTTCGACAGCCCGTATGAAAAACTGTTTTTT. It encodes CASSFDSPYEKLFF.

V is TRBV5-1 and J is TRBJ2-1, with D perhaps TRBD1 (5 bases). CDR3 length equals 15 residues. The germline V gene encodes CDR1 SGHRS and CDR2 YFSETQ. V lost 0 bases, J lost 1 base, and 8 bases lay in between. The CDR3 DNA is TGCGCCAGCAGCTTGGGACAGACGTCCTACAATGAGCAGTTCTTC. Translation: CASSLGQTSYNEQFF.